Below, 18 T cell receptor beta chains from the same sample are listed, as sequenced in a study of CD8 T cells in ankylosing spondylitis. Using its own MiXCR run on the 5' RACE reads, TCRdb lists one record per CDR3 protein. The sample contains some 300,000 distinct CDR3 sequences, around 20% of which appear only once. The sample consisted of blood, either unsorted or a sorted T cell fraction (not recorded which). All receptors come from a female donor with ankylosing spondylitis or in good health (not recorded which).

The chain employs TRBV7-3 and TRBJ2-1; 8 nucleotides line up with TRBD1. CDR3 length: 13 amino acids. Germline V gene lookup returns CDR1 SGHTA and CDR2 FQGTGA. Trimming removed 3 bases from V and 8 bases from J; junction bases left unmatched: 3. In nucleotides, the CDR3 is TGTGCCAGCAGCTTCACAGGGGGGTATGAGCAGTTCTTC. As protein: CASSFTGGYEQFF.

This clonotype was seen a handful of times. This chain joins TRBV10-3 and TRBJ2-1; 11 nucleotides line up with TRBD2. With 11 bases clipped from V and 8 bases from J, the junction kept 11 bases outside the gene matches. The CDR3 runs 14 residues. Germline V gene sequence: CDR1 ENHRY, CDR2 SYGVKD. CDR3 sequence (DNA): TGTGCCTCCTCTGCTAGCGGGAGGAACTATGAGCAGTTCTTC. It translates to CASSASGRNYEQFF.

In its sample, this clonotype was seen a few times. The chain uses TRBV7-6 and TRBJ2-7; TRBD1 matches 10 bases. The CDR3 spans 15 residues. Germline CDR1 reads SGHVS; CDR2 reads FNYEAQ. The trim removed 1 base at V and 4 bases at J, leaving 4 bases unmatched. The CDR3 DNA is TGTGCCAGCAGCTTAGTGGGGACAGGGGCTTACGAGCAGTACTTC. It encodes CASSLVGTGAYEQYF.

This chain links TRBV12-3 or TRBV12-4 with TRBJ2-1, with 8 positions matching TRBD1. The CDR3 has 12 amino acids. With V trimmed by 6 bases and J by 15 bases, 10 bases remained unmatched. The CDR3 region has the DNA TGTGCCAGCAGCCCTACGGGGACAGGCTCGTTCTTC. Translating it yields CASSPTGTGSFF.

At least ten counts were recorded for this clonotype. The rearrangement links TRBV15 to TRBJ1-5; no reliable D call. V shed 1 base and J shed 6 bases, with 10 bases lying between them. Germline V gives CDR1 LNHNV, CDR2 YYDKDF (reference sequence). The CDR3 length is 14 residues. The CDR3 sequence: CATSRVSRGQPQHF. The CDR3 DNA reads as TGTGCCACCAGCAGAGTGTCGCGAGGTCAGCCCCAGCATTTT.

In its sample, this clonotype was seen once. The genes are TRBV29-1 and TRBJ1-1, with D perhaps matching TRBD1 (6 bases). This CDR3 is built from 10 residues. Germline CDR1 SQVTM, CDR2 ANQGSEA. Trimming removed 6 bases from V and 10 bases from J, with 12 bases in between. CDR3 nucleotide sequence: TGCAGCGTAGTTACAGGGAGAGCTTTCTTT. Translating it yields CSVVTGRAFF.

The CDR3 DNA follows: TGTGCCAGCAGCTTAGTGTCAGGGGCAGGGACTGAAGCTTTCTTT. This gives the protein CASSLVSGAGTEAFF. V is TRBV7-2 and J is TRBJ1-1, with a tentative D call TRBD1 (6 bases). Germline loops: CDR1 SGHTA, CDR2 FQGNSA. The CDR3 consists of 15 residues. With 1 base removed from V and 5 bases from J, the gap between germline ends came to 14 bases.

This clonotype showed up just a few times. The V and J genes are TRBV2 and TRBJ1-1, with no clear D. Germline V gene data show CDR1 as SNHLY and CDR2 as FYNNEI. CDR3 size: 13 residues. Trimming pared 6 bases from V and 5 bases from J, leaving 13 bases between. The CDR3 sequence: CASSYPDWTEAFF. For the CDR3, the DNA is TGTGCCAGCAGCTACCCGGACTGGACTGAAGCTTTCTTT.

This chain links TRBV30 with TRBJ2-1, with TRBD1 matching over 7 bases. Germline CDR1 is GTSNPN and CDR2 is SVGIG (reference sequence). The ends lost 1 base at V and 4 bases at J; junction bases unmatched: 4. This CDR3 has 14 amino acids. DNA of the CDR3: TGTGCCTGGAGTGAGGGGACAGTATACAATGAGCAGTTCTTC. The encoded protein is CAWSEGTVYNEQFF.

This clonotype was observed a few times. The chain couples TRBV10-2 to TRBJ1-2; D gene unclear. V shed 2 bases and J shed 2 bases, with 6 bases lying between them. This CDR3 has 13 residues. The germline V gene encodes CDR1 WSHSY and CDR2 SAAADI. CDR3 amino acids: CASSEGSNYGYTF. DNA for the CDR3: TGCGCCAGCAGTGAGGGCAGCAACTATGGCTACACCTTC.

This clonotype was seen repeatedly, ten times or more. The J gene is TRBJ2-1, the V gene TRBV29-1; 9 nucleotides line up with TRBD2. The J segment lost 10 bases and the V segment lost 7 bases, leaving 5 bases of the junction unmatched. There are 11 residues in the CDR3. CDR1 and CDR2 (germline): SQVTM, ANQGSEA. CDR3 sequence reads: CSGGLAPEQFF. In nucleotides, the CDR3 is TGCAGCGGTGGACTAGCGCCCGAGCAGTTCTTC.

The chain carries TRBV30 and TRBJ2-3; no definite D call. Germline CDR1 reads GTSNPN; CDR2 reads SVGIG (reference sequence). Trimming left V 0 bases short and J 6 bases short, with 16 bases between. The CDR3 is 15 residues long. CDR3 sequence: CAWSVPRGVKDTQYF. The CDR3 DNA is TGTGCCTGGAGTGTACCACGTGGGGTCAAGGATACGCAGTATTTT.

The J gene is TRBJ2-1, the V gene TRBV20-1; D possibly corresponds to TRBD2 (5 bases). Germline V gene lookup returns CDR1 DFQATT and CDR2 SNEGSKA (reference sequence). Trimming removed 6 bases at V and 3 bases at J, with 12 bases between. This CDR3 has 13 amino acids. The CDR3 region has the DNA TGCAGTGCGGACGCGGCGGGCTACAATGAGCAGTTCTTC. Protein: CSADAAGYNEQFF.

This clonotype appeared many times. The junction departs from the called germline gene at one end, perhaps through a read error. The chain employs TRBV18 and TRBJ1-2, with unresolved D. CDR1 and CDR2 (germline): KGHSH, LQKENI. The length of the CDR3 is 17 residues. As DNA, the CDR3 is TGTGCCAGCTCCCCACAACCTTTCGCGGCCTCGTTTAATGGCTACACCTTC. Translating it yields CASSPQPFAASFNGYTF. The full variable domain, its missing parts supplied by reference TRBV18 and TRBJ1-2, is NAGVMQNPRHLVRRRGQEARLRCSPMKGHSHVYWYRQLPEEGLKFMVYLQKENIIDESGMPKERFSAEFPKEGPSILRIQQVVRGDSAAYFCASSPQPFAASFNGYTFGSGTRLTVV.

This clonotype was picked up many times. The junction and the germline gene differ at one end; a read error may be behind it. The V and J genes are TRBV29-1 and TRBJ1-2, with TRBD1 matching over 7 bases. Germline values: CDR1 SQVTM, CDR2 ANQGSEA. There are 11 residues in the CDR3. Here the CDR3 DNA reads TGCAGCGTTTCTGACTCGGACAGGTCCAACTTC. This gives the protein CSVSDSDRSNF.

This clonotype was seen repeatedly, ten times or more. The V call is TRBV5-1, the J call TRBJ1-2, with D hard to call. The CDR3 length is 14 residues. Trimming left V 4 bases short and J 0 bases short, with 10 bases between. Per germline, CDR1 SGHRS and CDR2 YFSETQ. CDR3 protein: CASSPYGANYGYTF. The CDR3 DNA is TGCGCCAGCAGCCCCTACGGAGCTAACTATGGCTACACCTTC. Full variable domain (rest looked up from reference TRBV5-1 and TRBJ1-2): KAGVTQTPRYLIKTRGQQVTLSCSPISGHRSVSWYQQTPGQGLQFLFEYFSETQRNKGNFPGRFSGRQFSNSRSEMNVSTLELGDSALYLCASSPYGANYGYTFGSGTRLTVV.

Many counts were recorded for this clonotype. The CDR3 sequence: CSARDRLEQFF. The CDR3 DNA reads as TGCAGTGCTAGAGATAGGCTCGAGCAGTTCTTC. The V call is TRBV20-1, the J call TRBJ2-1; no reliable D call. V was trimmed by 0 bases and J by 10 bases, leaving 7 bases between them. This CDR3 contains 11 residues. The germline V gene has CDR1 DFQATT and CDR2 SNEGSKA (reference sequence).

This clonotype has just one count. The gene calls are TRBV4-3 and TRBJ2-7; 11 nucleotides agree with TRBD2. Germline-derived CDR1 and CDR2 are LGHNA and YSLEER. The CDR3 consists of 15 residues. V was clipped by 4 bases and J by 6 bases; unmatched bases: 8. CDR3 bases: TGCGCCAGCAGCCCACTAGCGGGAGAGAGAGGCGAGCAGTACTTC. This codes for CASSPLAGERGEQYF.